This TCR beta chain was captured in a study of T cell responses to AZD1222 COVID-19 vaccine (TCRdb year 2021). Describing the broader study: AZD1222 recipients given second doses at about 4 weeks or at about 12 weeks were pooled, since spike-specific TCR depth and breadth were not found to differ between the two schedules. TCR sequencing covered 230 to 250 trial participants: about 210 given two doses of AZD1222 and 26 given two doses of MenACWY control vaccine. Trial participants were enrolled into age subgroups of 18-55, 56-69 and 70-plus years, which contained approximately 150, 30 and 60 TCR-sequenced participants, respectively.

Results and caveats for the whole study, not just this receptor: A significant rise in spike-specific TCR breadth and depth was observed after two AZD1222 doses relative to day 0 and relative to MenACWY recipients. Conclusions about previously exposed vaccinees are limited because only a handful of AZD1222 recipients were SARS-CoV-2 seropositive at baseline. Participants were mostly white British and included more females than males, and it was suggested by the authors that clonal diversity may have been underestimated. No day 14 peak-response samples were available, so repertoires were characterized only after the peak T cell response. The 56-69-year group was small, and its depth increase did not reach significance, likely because of low power. CD4 TCRs associated with the vaccine covered the entire spike protein, and the dominant responses were in regions 160-218 and 743-854. Reportedly, almost half of the unique spike-specific TCRs recognized epitopes lying outside the regions that are mutated in the B.1.351 and B.1.1.7 variants.

The time point label for this specimen denotes: baseline before first vaccination. The vaccinee samples were drawn from two UK trials, COV001 and COV002, one of which was a single-blind randomized controlled phase 2/3 trial testing AZD1222 (ChAdOx1 nCoV-19) in healthy adults. For TCRbeta chain sequencing, PBMC samples from trial participants were taken at day 0 and at day 28 after the second dose. Notes on this clone: Its antigen is currently not known. One base away there is no much larger clone; base qualities are not given.

The CDR3 regions of human TCRbeta chains were analyzed by immunosequencing. For the original study's pipeline: TCRs in the repertoires were compared against a reference library of SARS-CoV-2-specific TCRs that had been generated with the MIRA antigen-specificity platform. Breadth was defined as the fraction of unique TCRs that were SARS-CoV-2-associated. Depth was defined as the fraction of total T cells that were SARS-CoV-2-associated. Using the MIRA data, each spike-specific TCR was assigned both to the spike region to which the TCR was reactive and to a CD4 or CD8 class. Log10-transformed breadth and depth values were compared by one-way ANOVA with Sidak's multiple comparisons tests. TCRdb carries this immuneACCESS record with in-frame sequences only. Its versions omit some clonotypes, under half of them owing to an unresolved V gene in the studies checked, with the rest unexplained. V, J and clone size are taken as reported in that table, and D and trimming were inferred from the DNA itself. In this sample the table shows some 120,000 clones, over 75% of which occur a single time. The ten largest clones take up approximately 1.6% of the sample.

The germline V gene (reference sequence) gives CDR1 as GTSNPN and CDR2 as SVGIG. Trimming at the junction amounts to 2 bases on V and 7 bases on J, and the germline ends lie 9 bases apart. The CDR3 sequence holds 11 residues, the cysteine and phenylalanine included. This entry keeps only the CDR3 DNA: 33 bases, framed from base 1. The TCR comes from an adult in good health. The material sequenced was peripheral blood, taken on day 0 of AZD1222 vaccination. Rearrangement joined TRBV30 to TRBJ2-7; the D region possibly corresponds to TRBD1 (5 bases align). The DNA is as follows: TGTGCCTGGAGTCCAGGGCGGGAGCAGTACTTC. Its protein reads: CAWSPGREQYF.